Listed below are T cell receptor beta chains from one sample, sequenced in a study of shared clonotypes between healthy human individuals. Here immunoSEQ multiplex PCR was the method, and the copy in TCRdb shows in-frame clones only, minus some. Of around 2,000,000 clones listed, less than 95% are singletons. The source material was naive CD8+ T cells sorted from blood. The receptors were sampled from a man between 18 and 35 years old in good health. Each CDR3 is given with its conserved first and last residue. The D gene is left open where the match is weak.

J: TRBJ1-2; D: .; V: TRBV11-2; CDR3: CASSLASAADDGYTF; DNA: TGTGCCAGCAGCTTAGCCTCGGCGGCTGACGATGGCTACACCTTC
J: TRBJ2-7; D: TRBD1; V: TRBV7-9; CDR3: CASSHGRDRGYEQYF; DNA: TGTGCCAGCAGCCACGGCCGGGACAGGGGCTACGAGCAGTACTTC
J: TRBJ2-6; D: .; V: TRBV7-3; CDR3: CAGQGPSAGANVLTF; DNA: TGTGCCGGCCAGGGACCTAGCGCTGGGGCCAACGTCCTGACTTTC
J: TRBJ1-2; D: TRBD1; V: TRBV14; CDR3: CASSVTGWGYTF; DNA: TGTGCCAGCAGCGTGACAGGGTGGGGCTACACCTTC
J: TRBJ2-7; D: .; V: TRBV6-5; CDR3: CASSSLGQTYYEQYF; DNA: TGTGCCAGCAGTTCTCTTGGACAGACGTACTACGAGCAGTACTTC
J: TRBJ2-7; D: TRBD2; V: TRBV30; CDR3: CAWSVLAGGEYEQYF; DNA: TGTGCCTGGAGTGTACTGGCGGGGGGAGAGTACGAGCAGTACTTC
J: TRBJ2-1; D: .; V: TRBV27; CDR3: CASSPLRALNEQFF; DNA: TGTGCCAGCAGTCCCCTCCGAGCTCTCAATGAGCAGTTCTTC
J: TRBJ2-1; D: TRBD1; V: TRBV6-1; CDR3: CASSEDPGTDSYNEQFF; DNA: TGTGCCAGCAGTGAAGATCCCGGGACAGATTCCTACAATGAGCAGTTCTTC
J: TRBJ1-5; D: .; V: TRBV6-4; CDR3: CASSDSTHWGSGNQPQHF; DNA: TGTGCCAGCAGTGACTCGACCCATTGGGGCAGCGGCAATCAGCCCCAGCATTTT
J: TRBJ2-5; D: .; V: TRBV7-2; CDR3: CASSYQETQYF; DNA: TGTGCCAGCAGCTATCAAGAGACCCAGTACTTC
J: TRBJ1-1; D: .; V: TRBV18; CDR3: CASSPGPYTEAFF; DNA: TGTGCCAGCTCACCGGGGCCCTACACTGAAGCTTTCTTT